This T cell receptor beta chain was found in a study of graft-versus-host responses after intestinal transplantation. Overall study context: Every one of the recipients received anti-thymocyte globulin induction and afterwards took tacrolimus and steroids for around 3 years.

Remarks on this clone: Its antigen is as yet unknown.

General observations from the study: GvH clones were found in recipient marrow; some appeared first in ileum or blood. Individuals who had graft-donor T cell macrochimerism had allografts that showed high graft-versus-host to host-versus-graft clonal ratios. Peak GvH clone levels in circulation were associated with early post-transplant HvG declines.

Method: immunoSEQ multiplex PCR; TCRdb's copy keeps in-frame clones and lacks some. The table includes about 100,000 clones, about 89% detected once. This TCR derives from a human donor who received an intestinal transplant. The sequences come from unstimulated CD8+ T cells sorted from spleen or lymph node cells, collected before intestinal transplant.

CDR3 nucleotides: TGCACCAGCAGCCTTGGGGGGCTTACCTACAATGAGCAGTTCTTC. Protein sequence: CTSSLGGLTYNEQFF. The genes are TRBV1 and TRBJ2-1. TRBV1 is assigned pseudogene status. The CDR3 loop spans 15 amino acids.